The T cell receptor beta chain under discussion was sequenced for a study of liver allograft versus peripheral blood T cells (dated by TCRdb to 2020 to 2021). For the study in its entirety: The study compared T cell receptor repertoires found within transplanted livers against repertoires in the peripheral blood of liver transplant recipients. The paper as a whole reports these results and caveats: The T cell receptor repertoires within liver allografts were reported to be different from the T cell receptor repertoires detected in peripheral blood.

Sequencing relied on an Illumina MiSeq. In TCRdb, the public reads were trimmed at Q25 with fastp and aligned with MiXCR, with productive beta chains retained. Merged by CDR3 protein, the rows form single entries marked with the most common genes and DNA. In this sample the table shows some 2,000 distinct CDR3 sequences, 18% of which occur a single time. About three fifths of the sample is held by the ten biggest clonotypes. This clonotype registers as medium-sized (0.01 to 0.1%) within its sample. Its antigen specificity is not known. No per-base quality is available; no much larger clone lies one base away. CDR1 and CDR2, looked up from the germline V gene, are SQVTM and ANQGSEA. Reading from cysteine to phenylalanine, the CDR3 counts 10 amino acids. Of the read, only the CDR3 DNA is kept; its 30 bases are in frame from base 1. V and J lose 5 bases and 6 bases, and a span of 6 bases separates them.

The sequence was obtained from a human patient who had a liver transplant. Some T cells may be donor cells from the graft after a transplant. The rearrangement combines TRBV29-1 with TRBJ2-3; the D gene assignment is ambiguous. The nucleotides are TGCAGCGTTTATGTGGATACGCAGTATTTT. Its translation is CSVYVDTQYF.